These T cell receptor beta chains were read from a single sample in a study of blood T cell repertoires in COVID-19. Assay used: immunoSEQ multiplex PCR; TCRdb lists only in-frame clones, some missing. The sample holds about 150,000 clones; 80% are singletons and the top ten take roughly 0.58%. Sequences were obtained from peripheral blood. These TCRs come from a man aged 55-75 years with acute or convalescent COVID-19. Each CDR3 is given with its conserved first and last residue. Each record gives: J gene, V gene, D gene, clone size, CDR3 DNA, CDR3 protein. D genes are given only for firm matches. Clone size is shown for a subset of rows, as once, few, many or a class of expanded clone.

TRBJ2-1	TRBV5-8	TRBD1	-	TGTGCCAGCAGTCCAGGGGGCAGGTCCTACAATGAGCAGTTCTTC	CASSPGGRSYNEQFF
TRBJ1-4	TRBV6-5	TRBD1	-	TGTGCCAGCAGTTCCTCTGGGACAGGGAATGAAAAACTGTTTTTT	CASSSSGTGNEKLFF
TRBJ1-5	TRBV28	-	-	TGTGCCAGCAGTTTCGTTGGCAATCAGCCCCAGCATTTT	CASSFVGNQPQHF
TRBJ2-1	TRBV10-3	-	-	TGTGCCATCAGTGAGTCGAACCCGGGCTACAATGAGCAGTTCTTC	CAISESNPGYNEQFF
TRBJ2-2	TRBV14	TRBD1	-	TGTGCCAGCAGCCAAGACCGAGGACAGGCGAACACCGGGGAGCTGTTTTTT	CASSQDRGQANTGELFF
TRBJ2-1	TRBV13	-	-	TGTGCCAGCAGCGGAATCGGGACTCGAGACAATGAGCAGTTCTTC	CASSGIGTRDNEQFF
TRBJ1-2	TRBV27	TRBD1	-	TGTGCCAGCAGTCCCGGGACAGGGTACTATGGCTACACCTTC	CASSPGTGYYGYTF
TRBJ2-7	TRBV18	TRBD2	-	TGTGCCAGCTCACCAAGTAGCGGGAGGGCCGAGCAGTACTTC	CASSPSSGRAEQYF
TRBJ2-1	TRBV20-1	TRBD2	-	TGCAGTGCTAGTGGGGGGACTAGCGGACCCAATGAGCAGTTCTTC	CSASGGTSGPNEQFF
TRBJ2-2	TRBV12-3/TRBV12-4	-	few	TGTGCCAGCAGTTCCTCAGGGGTGGGGGAGCTGTTTTTT	CASSSSGVGELFF
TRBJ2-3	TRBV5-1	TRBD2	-	TGCGCCAGCAGGTCGCTAGCGGGAGAGACAGATACGCAGTATTTT	CASRSLAGETDTQYF
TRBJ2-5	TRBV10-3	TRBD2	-	TGTGCCATCAGTGAGTTGACTAGCGGGAAATGGGAGACCCAGTACTTC	CAISELTSGKWETQYF
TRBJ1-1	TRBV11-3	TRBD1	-	TGTGCCAGCAGCTTAATTCCCTCGGACAGGGCTATTGAAGCTTTCTTT	CASSLIPSDRAIEAFF
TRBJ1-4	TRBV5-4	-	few	TGTGCCAGCAGCATTAACAGGGCTGAGGAAAAACTGTTTTTT	CASSINRAEEKLFF
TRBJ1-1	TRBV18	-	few	TGTGCCAGCTCGGGGGGAACGAACACTGAAGCTTTCTTT	CASSGGTNTEAFF
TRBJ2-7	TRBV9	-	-	TGTGCCAGCAGCGTAGAAGCTCAGGGTCCCTACGAGCAGTACTTC	CASSVEAQGPYEQYF
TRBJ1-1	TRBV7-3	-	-	TGTGCCAGCAGCTTAACCGCGGGGGGAAGGTCTGAAGCTTTCTTT	CASSLTAGGRSEAFF
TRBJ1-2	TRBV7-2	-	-	TGTGCCAGCAGCTTAGGGTTTACAGGATTATATGGCTACACCTTC	CASSLGFTGLYGYTF
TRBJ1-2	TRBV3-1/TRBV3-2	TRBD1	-	TGTGCCAGCAGCCAGGTAACAGGGGGCGGAAGCTATGGCTACACCTTC	CASSQVTGGGSYGYTF
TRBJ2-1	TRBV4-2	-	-	TGTGCCAGCAGCCCCGGGGTCGGGGGGCGTATTACCAATGAGCAGTTCTTC	CASSPGVGGRITNEQFF
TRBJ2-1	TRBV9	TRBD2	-	TGTGCCAGCAGCCCTCGGACTAGCGGATTCAATGAGCAGTTCTTC	CASSPRTSGFNEQFF
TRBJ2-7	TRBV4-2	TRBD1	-	TGTGCCAGCACCTCGGACAGGCGCTCCTACGAGCAGTACTTC	CASTSDRRSYEQYF
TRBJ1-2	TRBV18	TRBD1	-	TGTGCCAGCTCATCAGGGACAGGGAACTATGGCTACACCTTC	CASSSGTGNYGYTF
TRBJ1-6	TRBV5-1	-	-	TGCGCCAGCCGACCGGGGGGCAGGGGAGATTCACCCCTCCACTTT	CASRPGGRGDSPLHF
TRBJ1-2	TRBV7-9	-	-	TGTGCCAGCAGCAGCTGGGGAGGGGATGGCTACACCTTC	CASSSWGGDGYTF
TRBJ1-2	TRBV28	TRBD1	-	TGTGCCAGCAGTTTAGGACAGGGGGCCTATGGCTACACCTTC	CASSLGQGAYGYTF
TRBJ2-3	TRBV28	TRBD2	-	TGTGCCAGCAGTTGGGCGGGAGCGGGAGATACGCAGTATTTT	CASSWAGAGDTQYF
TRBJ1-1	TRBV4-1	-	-	TGCGCCAGCAGCCGAGAGAGTAACACTGAAGCTTTCTTT	CASSRESNTEAFF
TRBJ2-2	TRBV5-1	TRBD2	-	TGCGCCAGCAGCTTGGGAAGGGCGGGGGCCGGGGAGCTGTTTTTT	CASSLGRAGAGELFF
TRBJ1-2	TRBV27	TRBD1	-	TGTGCCAGCAGTGCGGACAGGTCTAACTATGGCTACACCTTC	CASSADRSNYGYTF
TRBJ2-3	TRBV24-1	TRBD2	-	TGTGCCACCAGTGATATAGCGGGAGGGCCGGGAACGCAGTATTTT	CATSDIAGGPGTQYF
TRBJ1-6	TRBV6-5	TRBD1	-	TGTGCCAGCAGTATACAGGGGATGGGGAATTCACCCCTCCACTTT	CASSIQGMGNSPLHF
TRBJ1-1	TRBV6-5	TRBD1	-	TGTGCCAGCAGTTACCCTGGACAGGGTAAGACTGAAGCTTTCTTT	CASSYPGQGKTEAFF
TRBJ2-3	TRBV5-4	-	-	TGTGCCAGCAGCTCAGACTCCAATACGCAGTATTTT	CASSSDSNTQYF
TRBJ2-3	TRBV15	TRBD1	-	TGTGCCACCAGCAGAGATGGGACAGGGAGGACAGATACGCAGTATTTT	CATSRDGTGRTDTQYF
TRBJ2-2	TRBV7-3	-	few	TGTGCCAGCAGCTTAAAGGGGGCCGGGGAGCTGTTTTTT	CASSLKGAGELFF
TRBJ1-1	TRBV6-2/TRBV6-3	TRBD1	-	TGTGCCAGCAGTTACACGATAGGGGGCAGGGGAGGAATTCCGAACACTGAAGCTTTCTTT	CASSYTIGGRGGIPNTEAFF
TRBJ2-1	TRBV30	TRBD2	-	TGTGCCTGGAGTCGGACTAGCGGTCCTGTTGAGCAGTTCTTC	CAWSRTSGPVEQFF
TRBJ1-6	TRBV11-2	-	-	TGTGCCAGCAGCTTAGGACAGAGGATTTCACCCCTCCACTTT	CASSLGQRISPLHF
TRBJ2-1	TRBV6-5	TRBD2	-	TGTGCCAGCAGCCCCCCCTTTGCGGGAGGTGAGCAGTTCTTC	CASSPPFAGGEQFF
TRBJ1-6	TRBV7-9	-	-	TGTGCCAGCAGCGTAAATAATTCACCCCTCCACTTT	CASSVNNSPLHF
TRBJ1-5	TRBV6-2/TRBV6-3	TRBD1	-	TGTGCCAGCAGTTACGAGGGGGCTCAATTACAGCCCCAGCATTTT	CASSYEGAQLQPQHF
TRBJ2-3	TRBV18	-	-	TGTGCCAGCTCACCAAACTCCCTGGGCACAGATACGCAGTATTTT	CASSPNSLGTDTQYF
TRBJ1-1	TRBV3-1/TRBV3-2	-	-	TGTGCCAGCAGCCAGGAGATTAGGGGAATCGCTGAAGCTTTCTTT	CASSQEIRGIAEAFF
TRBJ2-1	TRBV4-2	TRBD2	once	TGTGCCAGCAGCCGGGGACTAGCGGGAGACCCCTACAATGAGCAGTTCTTC	CASSRGLAGDPYNEQFF
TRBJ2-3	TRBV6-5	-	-	TGTGCCAGCAAGGAGCTGGATACGCAGTATTTT	CASKELDTQYF
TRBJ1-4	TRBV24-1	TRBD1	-	TGTGCCACCAGCCAAAGACAGGGAAAACTGTTTTTT	CATSQRQGKLFF
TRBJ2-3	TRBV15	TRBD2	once	TGTGCCACCAGCACTCCGGGACTAGCGACAGATACGCAGTATTTT	CATSTPGLATDTQYF
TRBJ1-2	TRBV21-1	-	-	TGTGCCAGCAGCAAAGGTGCGAGGGTTAGCTATGGCTACACCTTC	CASSKGARVSYGYTF
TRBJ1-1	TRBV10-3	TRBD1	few	TGTGCCATCAGTGCTTTACAGGGGGCAGAGACTGAAGCTTTCTTT	CAISALQGAETEAFF
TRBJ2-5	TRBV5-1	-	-	TGCGCCAGCAGCCGCGGGGAATCAGGGATCCAAGAGACCCAGTACTTC	CASSRGESGIQETQYF
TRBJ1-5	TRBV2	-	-	TGTGCCAGCACGGAGGGAAATCAGCCCCAGCATTTT	CASTEGNQPQHF
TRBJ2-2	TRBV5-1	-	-	TGCGCCAGCAGCTTGGCCTCTAACACCGGGGAGCTGTTTTTT	CASSLASNTGELFF
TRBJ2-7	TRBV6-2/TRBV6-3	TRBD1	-	TGTGCCAGCAGTACTTGGACAGGACGTACCTACGAGCAGTACTTC	CASSTWTGRTYEQYF
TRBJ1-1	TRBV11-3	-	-	TGTGCCAGCAGCTTAACGCGGAACACTGAAGCTTTCTTT	CASSLTRNTEAFF
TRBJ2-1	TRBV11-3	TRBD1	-	TGTGCCAGCAGCTCCGGATCGGGACAGGGGGGGAACAATGAGCAGTTCTTC	CASSSGSGQGGNNEQFF
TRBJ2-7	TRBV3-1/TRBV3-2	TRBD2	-	TGTGCCAGCAGCCAATTGGCTAGCGGACCCTACGAGCAGTACTTC	CASSQLASGPYEQYF
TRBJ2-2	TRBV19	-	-	TGTGCCAGTGGGGCCAGGGAGCTGTTTTTT	CASGARELFF